This is a list of T cell receptor beta chains from one sample in a study of naive and memory T cell subsets. TCRdb re-called the UMI-ligation and nested PCR reads through MiXCR, storing one row per CDR3 protein. The table lists roughly 140,000 distinct CDR3 sequences, 15% to 25% of them singletons, with more than 0.6% in the top ten. Sequencing was performed on naive CD8+ T cells from blood. These receptors originate from a human donor in good health. CDR3s include the opening cysteine and the closing phenylalanine or tryptophan. A D gene is named only where the DNA matches it firmly. Not all rows give a size; the values are once, few, many and, for expanded clones, a class.

CDR3 protein | CDR3 DNA | J gene | D gene | clone size | V gene
CASALMRNTEAFF | TGTGCCAGCGCTCTCATGAGAAACACTGAAGCTTTCTTT | TRBJ1-1 | - | few | TRBV28
CASRPSGRVGETQYF | TGTGCCAGCAGACCGAGCGGGAGGGTCGGAGAGACCCAGTACTTC | TRBJ2-5 | TRBD2 | - | TRBV6-6
CSAPLTQDATNYGYTF | TGCAGTGCCCCGTTGACACAGGATGCTACTAACTATGGCTACACCTTC | TRBJ1-2 | - | - | TRBV20-1
CASSLSAAGSYNEQFF | TGTGCCAGCAGTTTATCGGCTGCGGGATCCTACAATGAGCAGTTCTTC | TRBJ2-1 | - | - | TRBV27
CASSYGQGADEQYF | TGTGCCAGCAGTTACGGGCAGGGGGCCGACGAGCAGTACTTC | TRBJ2-7 | TRBD1 | few | TRBV6-2/TRBV6-3
CASSSIPTANQPQHF | TGTGCCAGCAGTTCGATACCGACAGCGAATCAGCCCCAGCATTTT | TRBJ1-5 | - | - | TRBV28
CASSLGQTVYEQYF | TGTGCCAGCAGCTTAGGCCAGACGGTGTACGAGCAGTACTTC | TRBJ2-7 | - | - | TRBV13
CASSVGGVGENEQFF | TGTGCCAGCAGCGTAGGAGGGGTCGGGGAAAATGAGCAGTTCTTC | TRBJ2-1 | - | - | TRBV9
CASNPLTTALNSPLHF | TGTGCCAGCAATCCCCTCACTACAGCGCTTAATTCACCCCTCCACTTT | TRBJ1-6 | - | - | TRBV12-3/TRBV12-4
CASSLSQESTQYF | TGTGCCAGCAGTTTATCACAAGAGAGTACGCAGTATTTT | TRBJ2-3 | - | once | TRBV28
CSVLGVGTGGHNEQFF | TGCAGCGTTCTCGGAGTCGGGACAGGGGGTCACAATGAGCAGTTCTTC | TRBJ2-1 | TRBD1 | few | TRBV29-1
CASSHVDRGGYTF | TGTGCCAGCAGTCACGTGGACAGGGGTGGCTACACCTTC | TRBJ1-2 | TRBD1 | few | TRBV7-2
CASSLGTESTNEKLFF | TGTGCCAGCAGTTTAGGGACGGAGTCAACTAATGAAAAACTGTTTTTT | TRBJ1-4 | - | few | TRBV28
CASSLAVAVDGEQFF | TGCGCCAGCAGCTTGGCCGTAGCGGTTGACGGGGAGCAGTTCTTC | TRBJ2-1 | - | - | TRBV5-1